Listed here are 10 T cell receptor beta chains from one sample, sequenced in a study of T-cell memory formation after mild COVID-19 (dated by TCRdb to about 2021). Library prep was done by 5' RACE. The sequencer was an Illumina NovaSeq 6000. TCRdb redid the processing of the public reads, applying fastp at Q25 and MiXCR, and retained in-frame beta chains. Each entry merges the rows of one CDR3 protein and shows their most common DNA and genes. The sample yields roughly 58,000 distinct CDR3 sequences; over 7.5% were counted once. The leading ten clones occupy about 1.2% of the sample. The specimen was PBMCs or a T cell subset sorted from them (not recorded which). These receptors came from a man aged 18 to 30 who had mild COVID-19 (a few samples of this study predate the infection). The sample titles of this study are shuffled in the database, so cell type and time point are left out; the donor was told from shared clones.

This clonotype has just a few counts. The chain employs TRBV5-1 and TRBJ2-5; no definite D call. The CDR3 is made up of 13 amino acids. The ends were cut back, 1 base at V and 4 bases at J, with 8 bases in the middle. Germline CDR1 and CDR2: SGHRS and YFSETQ. CDR3 sequence (DNA): TGCGCCAGCAGCTTGATGCCGGGAGAGACCCAGTACTTC. As protein: CASSLMPGETQYF. Full variable domain (rest looked up from reference TRBV5-1 and TRBJ2-5): KAGVTQTPRYLIKTRGQQVTLSCSPISGHRSVSWYQQTPGQGLQFLFEYFSETQRNKGNFPGRFSGRQFSNSRSEMNVSTLELGDSALYLCASSLMPGETQYFGPGTRLLVL.

This chain uses TRBV7-3 with TRBJ1-6, with D possibly matching TRBD1 (5 bases). Germline assignment: CDR1 SGHTA and CDR2 FQGTGA. The V gene lost 5 bases and the J gene lost 7 bases, with 18 bases spanning the gap. The CDR3 runs 16 residues. The DNA for the CDR3 is TGTGCCAGCAGCCTCTGGGGGGAGGGTTACAATTCACCCCTCCACTTT. Its translation is CASSLWGEGYNSPLHF.

This clonotype came up many times. CDR3 nucleotide sequence: TGTGCCAGCAGCTTAGGGCCCGACGGAGAGACCCAGTACTTC. This sequence encodes CASSLGPDGETQYF. The V call is TRBV7-3, the J call TRBJ2-5, with no clear D. Per germline, CDR1 SGHTA and CDR2 FQGTGA. This CDR3 comprises 14 residues. V was cut by 2 bases and J by 4 bases, with 11 bases left in between.

This chain joins TRBV18 and TRBJ2-7; TRBD1 might be the D (6 bases). CDR1 is KGHSH and CDR2 is LQKENI in the germline V gene. The CDR3 totals 18 residues. Trimming removed 1 base from V and 3 bases from J, with 22 bases in between. The CDR3 sequence is CASSPRPGLTGSDYEQYF. CDR3 DNA: TGTGCCAGCTCACCACGCCCTGGCCTTACAGGGTCCGACTACGAGCAGTACTTC. Variable domain in full (rest from reference TRBV18 and TRBJ2-7): NAGVMQNPRHLVRRRGQEARLRCSPMKGHSHVYWYRQLPEEGLKFMVYLQKENIIDESGMPKERFSAEFPKEGPSILRIQQVVRGDSAAYFCASSPRPGLTGSDYEQYFGPGTRLTVT.

The CDR3 sequence: CASSPLPGEGTEAFF. The CDR3 nucleotides are TGCGCCAGCAGCCCCTTGCCTGGGGAGGGCACTGAAGCTTTCTTT. The chain couples TRBV4-3 to TRBJ1-1; no clear D gene. V was pared by 4 bases and J by 4 bases, with 16 bases between. This CDR3 has 15 residues. Germline V gene sequence: CDR1 LGHNA, CDR2 YSLEER.

This clonotype was seen at least ten times. The chain has TRBV12-3 or TRBV12-4 and TRBJ2-1; D is ambiguous. The V and J ends lost 3 bases and 0 bases respectively, with 6 bases between them. This CDR3 comprises 14 residues. The CDR3 sequence is CASSLDRSYNEQFF. CDR3 nucleotides: TGTGCCAGCAGTTTGGACCGCTCCTACAATGAGCAGTTCTTC.

This clonotype was counted only a few times. The chain recombines TRBV4-1 with TRBJ2-7; D may be TRBD1 (6 bases). CDR3 length equals 14 residues. V lost 4 bases and J 2 bases, leaving 12 bases between the germline ends. Germline V gives CDR1 MGHRA, CDR2 YSYEKL. The CDR3 loop reads CASSRGDNPYEQYF. CDR3 sequence (DNA): TGCGCCAGCAGCCGAGGGGACAACCCCTACGAGCAGTACTTC.

The chain carries TRBV11-2 and TRBJ1-2; TRBD1 matches at 8 bases. V shed 4 bases and J 5 bases; nucleotides not matched to a gene: 6. Germline CDR1 is SGHAT and CDR2 is FQNNGV. The CDR3 extends over 14 amino acids. The CDR3 DNA follows: TGTGCCAGCAGCTCCATCCAGGGGGCGTATGGCTACACCTTC. Its protein product is CASSSIQGAYGYTF.

This chain joins TRBV5-1 and TRBJ2-5, with TRBD2 as a possible D gene (6 bases). Trimming cost V 4 bases and J 4 bases, with 11 bases left between them. CDR1 and CDR2 from the germline V gene are SGHRS and YFSETQ. CDR3 size: 13 residues. The DNA for the CDR3 is TGCGCCAGCAGCCTACGGGAGAGAGAGACCCAGTACTTC. Translating gives CASSLRERETQYF.

This clonotype occurred a few times. The chain joins TRBV7-9 to TRBJ2-3; 10 bases map to TRBD2. The CDR3 consists of 16 residues. Looked up from germline, CDR1 is SEHNR and CDR2 is FQNEAQ (reference sequence). V was clipped by 5 bases and J by 3 bases; unmatched bases: 8. DNA for the CDR3: TGTGCCAGCAGCCCCGTAGCTAGCGGGGGAACAGATACGCAGTATTTT. It encodes CASSPVASGGTDTQYF.